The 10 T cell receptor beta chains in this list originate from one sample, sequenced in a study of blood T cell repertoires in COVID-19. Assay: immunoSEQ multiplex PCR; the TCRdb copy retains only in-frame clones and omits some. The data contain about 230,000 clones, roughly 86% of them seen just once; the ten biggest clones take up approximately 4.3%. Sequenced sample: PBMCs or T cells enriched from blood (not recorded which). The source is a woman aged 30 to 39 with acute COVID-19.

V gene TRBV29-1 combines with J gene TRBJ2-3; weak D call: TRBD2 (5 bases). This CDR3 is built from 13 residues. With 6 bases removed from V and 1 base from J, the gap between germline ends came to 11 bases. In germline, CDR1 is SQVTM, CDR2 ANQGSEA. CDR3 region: CSVTVEGTDTQYF. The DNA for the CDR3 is TGCAGCGTGACCGTGGAGGGCACAGATACGCAGTATTTT.

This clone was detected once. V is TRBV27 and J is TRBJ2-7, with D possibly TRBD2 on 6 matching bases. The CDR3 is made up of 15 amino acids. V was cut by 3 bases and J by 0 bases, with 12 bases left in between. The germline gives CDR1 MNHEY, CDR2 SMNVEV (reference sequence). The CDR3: CASSFGRGSSYEQYF. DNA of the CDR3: TGTGCCAGCAGTTTTGGACGGGGGAGCTCCTACGAGCAGTACTTC.

CDR3 region: CSGYRGSLYGYTF. CDR3 nucleotide sequence: TGCAGCGGTTACAGGGGTAGCCTCTATGGCTACACCTTC. This chain uses TRBV29-1 with TRBJ1-2; 7 bases align to TRBD1. V was pared by 7 bases and J by 4 bases, with 9 bases of the junction left unmatched. CDR1 is SQVTM, CDR2 ANQGSEA, per germline. The CDR3 is 13 residues long.

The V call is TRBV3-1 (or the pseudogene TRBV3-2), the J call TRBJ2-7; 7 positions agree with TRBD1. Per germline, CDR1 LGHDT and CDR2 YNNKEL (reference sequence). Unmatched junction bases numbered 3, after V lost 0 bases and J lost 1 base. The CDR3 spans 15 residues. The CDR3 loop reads CASSQDRTGSYEQYF. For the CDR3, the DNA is TGTGCCAGCAGCCAAGATCGGACAGGTTCCTACGAGCAGTACTTC.

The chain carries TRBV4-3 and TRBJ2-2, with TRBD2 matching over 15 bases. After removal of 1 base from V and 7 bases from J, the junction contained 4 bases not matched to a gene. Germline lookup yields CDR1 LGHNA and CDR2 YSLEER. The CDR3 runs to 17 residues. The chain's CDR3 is CASSQGTSGGAGGELFF. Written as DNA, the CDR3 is TGCGCCAGCAGCCAAGGGACTAGCGGGGGGGCAGGCGGGGAGCTGTTTTTT.

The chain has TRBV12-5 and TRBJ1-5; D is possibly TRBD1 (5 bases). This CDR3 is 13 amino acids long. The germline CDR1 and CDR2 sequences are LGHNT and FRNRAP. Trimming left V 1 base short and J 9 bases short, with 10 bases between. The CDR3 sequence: CASGLGRVWPQHF. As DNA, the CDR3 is TGTGCTAGTGGTTTGGGCAGGGTGTGGCCCCAGCATTTT. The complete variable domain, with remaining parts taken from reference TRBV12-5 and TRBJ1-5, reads DARVTQTPRHKVTEMGQEVTMRCQPILGHNTVFWYRQTMMQGLELLAYFRNRAPLDDSGMPKDRFSAEMPDATLATLKIQPSEPRDSAVYFCASGLGRVWPQHFGDGTRLSIL.

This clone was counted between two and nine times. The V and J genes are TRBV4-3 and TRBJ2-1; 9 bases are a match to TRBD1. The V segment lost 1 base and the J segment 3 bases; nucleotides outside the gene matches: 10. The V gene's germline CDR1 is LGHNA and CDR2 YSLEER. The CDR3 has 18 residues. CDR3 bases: TGCGCCAGCAGCCAAGCCGGGGGCCGGACAGGGGACTACAATGAGCAGTTCTTC. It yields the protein CASSQAGGRTGDYNEQFF.

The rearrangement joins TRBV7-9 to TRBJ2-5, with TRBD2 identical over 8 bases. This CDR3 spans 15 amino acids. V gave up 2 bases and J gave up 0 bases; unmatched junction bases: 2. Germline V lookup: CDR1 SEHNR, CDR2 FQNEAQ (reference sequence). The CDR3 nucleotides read TGTGCCAGCAGCTTAAGGCGGGGGGACCAAGAGACCCAGTACTTC. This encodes CASSLRRGDQETQYF.

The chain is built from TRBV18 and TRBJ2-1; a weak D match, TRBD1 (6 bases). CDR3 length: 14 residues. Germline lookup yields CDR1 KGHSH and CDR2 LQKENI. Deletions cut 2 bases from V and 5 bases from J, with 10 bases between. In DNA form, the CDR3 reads TGTGCCAGCTCACCAACAGGACAGAACAATGAGCAGTTCTTC. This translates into CASSPTGQNNEQFF.

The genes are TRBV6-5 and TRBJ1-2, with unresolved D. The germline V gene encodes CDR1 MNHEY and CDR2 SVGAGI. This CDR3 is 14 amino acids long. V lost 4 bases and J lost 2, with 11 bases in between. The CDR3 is CASSFTTENYGYTF. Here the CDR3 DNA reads TGTGCCAGCAGTTTTACCACAGAGAACTATGGCTACACCTTC.